The rows below give T cell receptor beta chains drawn from one sample of a study of beta chain features in type 1 diabetes. TCRdb keeps only in-frame clones here, not all; method: immunoSEQ multiplex PCR. Here the sample spans around 600,000 clones, around an eighth being singletons. Sequenced sample: naive CD4+ T cells from blood. These receptors originate from a man aged 30 to 45 with type 1 diabetes. CDR3s include the opening cysteine and the closing phenylalanine or tryptophan. The D gene is left open where the match is weak. Clone size is not always given. Where it is, it says once, few, many or a class for expanded clones.

clone_size | d_call | j_call | v_call | cdr3_aa | cdr3_nt
- | TRBD2 | TRBJ2-3 | TRBV25-1 | CASSVLLAGATDTQYF | TGTGCCAGCAGTGTCTTACTAGCGGGGGCCACAGATACGCAGTATTTT
- | - | TRBJ2-2 | TRBV4-3 | CASSRPGTPSAGELFF | TGCGCCAGCAGTCGGCCGGGCACACCCAGCGCCGGGGAGCTGTTTTTT
- | - | TRBJ2-5 | TRBV29-1 | CSVLTYGRETQYF | TGCAGCGTTTTAACCTACGGGCGAGAGACCCAGTACTTC
- | TRBD1 | TRBJ1-5 | TRBV7-2 | CASSHGQGARQPQHF | TGTGCCAGCAGCCATGGACAGGGGGCTCGTCAGCCCCAGCATTTT
once | - | TRBJ2-7 | TRBV5-4 | CASSLASRGHEQYF | TGTGCCAGCAGCTTGGCCTCGCGGGGCCACGAGCAGTACTTC
- | - | TRBJ2-3 | TRBV29-1 | CSVSGVYTDTQYF | TGCAGCGTTTCTGGGGTCTACACAGATACGCAGTATTTT
few | - | TRBJ2-2 | TRBV5-1 | CASTRQPNTGELFF | TGCGCCAGCACAAGACAGCCGAACACCGGGGAGCTGTTTTTT
few | TRBD1 | TRBJ2-7 | TRBV7-3 | CASSVGQGASYEQYF | TGTGCCAGCAGCGTAGGACAGGGCGCTTCCTACGAGCAGTACTTC
- | - | TRBJ2-3 | TRBV7-9 | CASSPGTHVDTQYF | TGTGCCAGCAGCCCCGGGACTCATGTTGATACGCAGTATTTT
- | - | TRBJ2-7 | TRBV2 | CASSGDEDRYYEQYF | TGTGCCAGCAGTGGGGACGAGGACCGGTACTACGAGCAGTACTTC
- | TRBD1 | TRBJ2-3 | TRBV5-1 | CASSIPGTASSTDTQYF | TGCGCCAGCAGCATCCCAGGGACAGCGTCTAGCACAGATACGCAGTATTTT
- | - | TRBJ1-4 | TRBV25-1 | CASSDEYRENNEKLFF | TGTGCCAGCAGTGATGAGTACCGGGAGAATAATGAAAAACTGTTTTTT
few | - | TRBJ1-6 | TRBV5-4 | CASSLDSYNSPLHF | TGTGCCAGCAGCCTGGACAGTTATAATTCACCCCTCCACTTT
- | TRBD1 | TRBJ1-2 | TRBV4-1 | CASSQEVGTALGYGYTF | TGCGCCAGCAGCCAAGAGGTGGGGACAGCGCTCGGCTATGGCTACACCTTC
few | - | TRBJ2-5 | TRBV7-2 | CASSLAGGTQETQYF | TGTGCCAGCAGCTTAGCTGGGGGGACGCAAGAGACCCAGTACTTC
- | TRBD2 | TRBJ2-5 | TRBV7-2 | CASSLGLASGGTETQYF | TGTGCCAGCAGCTTAGGCTTGGCTAGCGGGGGGACAGAGACCCAGTACTTC
few | - | TRBJ2-3 | TRBV30 | CAWSRQATDTQYF | TGTGCCTGGAGTCGGCAGGCCACAGATACGCAGTATTTT
- | - | TRBJ1-2 | TRBV9 | CASSVSIANYGYTF | TGTGCCAGCAGCGTTTCCATTGCTAACTATGGCTACACCTTC
- | TRBD1 | TRBJ1-5 | TRBV30 | CAWSPTGGFQPQHF | TGTGCCTGGAGTCCGACAGGGGGCTTTCAGCCCCAGCATTTT
few | - | TRBJ1-5 | TRBV7-2 | CASSEAVSPQPQHF | TGTGCCAGCAGCGAGGCGGTCTCACCCCAGCCCCAGCATTTT
few | TRBD2 | TRBJ2-1 | TRBV29-1 | CSVARRLAGTRSINEQFF | TGCAGCGTTGCCAGAAGGCTAGCGGGGACCCGGAGTATAAATGAGCAGTTCTTC
few | TRBD1 | TRBJ2-2 | TRBV6-5 | CASSRQGSGELFF | TGTGCCAGCAGCCGACAGGGGTCCGGGGAGCTGTTTTTT
few | TRBD2 | TRBJ2-5 | TRBV7-2 | CASSLGVLAGQETQYF | TGTGCCAGCAGCTTAGGGGTACTAGCGGGGCAAGAGACCCAGTACTTC
- | - | TRBJ1-2 | TRBV10-3 | CAISPGAYGYTF | TGTGCCATCAGTCCGGGGGCCTATGGCTACACCTTC
- | TRBD2 | TRBJ2-5 | TRBV6-1 | CASRPGGAEQETQYF | TGTGCCAGCAGACCCGGGGGGGCGGAACAAGAGACCCAGTACTTC
few | - | TRBJ1-1 | TRBV11-3 | CASSLDQGNTEAFF | TGTGCCAGCAGCTTAGATCAGGGGAACACTGAAGCTTTCTTT
- | - | TRBJ1-2 | TRBV28 | CASSQGGRYGYTF | TGTGCCAGCAGCCAAGGGGGTCGGTATGGCTACACCTTC
- | - | TRBJ2-1 | TRBV2 | CASSESQTSYNEQFF | TGTGCCAGCAGTGAAAGTCAGACCTCCTACAATGAGCAGTTCTTC
- | - | TRBJ1-4 | TRBV28 | CASSTSSQNNEKLFF | -
- | TRBD1 | TRBJ1-2 | TRBV5-4 | CASSSRDRVWYGYTF | TGTGCCAGCAGCTCCCGGGACAGGGTGTGGTATGGCTACACCTTC
few | - | TRBJ2-6 | TRBV11-1 | CASSSGVTGANVLTF | TGTGCCAGCAGCTCCGGAGTTACTGGGGCCAACGTCCTGACTTTC
- | TRBD1 | TRBJ2-3 | TRBV7-9 | CASRDPGQGTDTQYF | TGTGCCAGCCGGGATCCGGGACAGGGCACAGATACGCAGTATTTT
- | - | TRBJ2-3 | TRBV6-1 | CASTSDTQYF | TGTGCCAGCACTTCAGATACGCAGTATTTT
few | - | TRBJ1-6 | TRBV15 | CATSRDTSPLHF | TGTGCCACCAGCAGAGATACGTCACCCCTCCACTTT
- | - | TRBJ1-2 | TRBV30 | CAWNRGDYGYTF | TGTGCCTGGAATCGGGGGGACTATGGCTACACCTTC
few | TRBD1 | TRBJ2-1 | TRBV14 | CASSQTGTGVYNEQFF | TGTGCCAGCAGCCAGACCGGGACAGGGGTCTACAATGAGCAGTTCTTC
few | - | TRBJ2-7 | TRBV10-3 | CAISERGQGNEQYF | TGTGCCATCAGTGAACGGGGGCAAGGCAACGAGCAGTACTTC
few | TRBD1 | TRBJ1-6 | TRBV9 | CASSVAGDRVVVGSPLHF | TGTGCCAGCAGCGTAGCGGGGGACAGGGTCGTTGTAGGATCACCCCTCCACTTT
few | - | TRBJ1-2 | TRBV7-2 | CASSRAGDPNYGYTF | TGTGCCAGCAGCCGTGCTGGGGACCCTAACTATGGCTACACCTTC
few | TRBD2 | TRBJ2-7 | TRBV6-5 | CASSYRGGFDEQYF | TGTGCCAGCAGTTACAGGGGAGGGTTCGACGAGCAGTACTTC
- | TRBD1 | TRBJ2-4 | TRBV7-2 | CASSPQTGGRNIQYF | TGTGCCAGCAGCCCCCAGACAGGGGGCAGGAACATTCAGTACTTC
few | - | TRBJ1-4 | TRBV4-1 | CASSQDQRINEKLFF | TGCGCCAGCAGCCAAGACCAACGGATTAATGAAAAACTGTTTTTT
- | - | TRBJ1-1 | TRBV18 | CASSPGQGYTEAFF | TGTGCCAGCTCACCGGGGCAGGGATACACTGAAGCTTTCTTT
few | TRBD2 | TRBJ2-5 | TRBV19 | CASSRARGAQYF | TGTGCCAGTAGTAGAGCTCGGGGGGCCCAGTACTTC
- | TRBD1 | TRBJ2-1 | TRBV10-3 | CAIGQGSFKEQFF | TGTGCCATCGGACAGGGGTCCTTCAAAGAGCAGTTCTTC
- | - | TRBJ1-6 | TRBV14 | CASSQVGSPLHF | TGTGCCAGCAGCCAAGTTGGTTCACCCCTCCACTTT
- | - | TRBJ2-2 | TRBV9 | CASSPPGGLTTGELFF | TGTGCCAGCAGCCCCCCAGGGGGGCTAACGACCGGGGAGCTGTTTTTT
few | TRBD1 | TRBJ1-2 | TRBV6-6 | CASSYGQGSSGYTF | TGTGCCAGCAGTTACGGACAGGGAAGCTCCGGCTACACCTTC
- | - | TRBJ2-1 | TRBV13 | CASSRSGEINEQFF | TGTGCCAGCAGTAGGTCCGGCGAAATCAATGAGCAGTTCTTC
few | - | TRBJ1-2 | TRBV7-3 | CASSLGAAGGYTF | TGTGCCAGCAGCTTAGGTGCGGCCGGAGGCTACACCTTC
few | - | TRBJ2-3 | TRBV5-1 | CASHGGGARLDTQYF | TGCGCCAGCCATGGAGGGGGGGCCCGCCTAGATACGCAGTATTTT
- | TRBD1 | TRBJ2-1 | TRBV7-9 | CASSPQGNEQFF | TGTGCCAGCAGTCCACAGGGGAATGAGCAGTTCTTC
- | TRBD1 | TRBJ2-1 | TRBV9 | CASSVTGGLWDNEQFF | TGTGCCAGCAGCGTAACAGGGGGCCTTTGGGACAATGAGCAGTTCTTC
few | - | TRBJ1-6 | TRBV2 | CASRAGEDSPLHF | TGTGCCAGCAGGGCAGGGGAGGACTCACCCCTCCACTTT
- | - | TRBJ1-1 | TRBV10-3 | CATTVNTEAFF | TGTGCCACTACAGTGAACACTGAAGCTTTCTTT
- | TRBD1 | TRBJ1-1 | TRBV29-1 | CSAPIQGITEAFF | TGCAGCGCCCCAATACAGGGGATCACTGAAGCTTTCTTT
- | - | TRBJ2-3 | TRBV5-4 | CASSLNGETDTQYF | TGCGCCAGCAGCCTAAACGGGGAGACAGATACGCAGTATTTT
few | - | TRBJ1-1 | TRBV11-3 | CASSSLGGHTEAFF | TGTGCCAGCAGCTCCCTGGGGGGGCACACTGAAGCTTTCTTT